This record looks at one T cell receptor (beta chain) sequence and its context. The antigen is unknown. This sample was included in a study of T-cell reconstitution after alpha-beta-depleted transplantation in children. Preparation of the TCRbeta library involved a method that used unique molecular identifiers. TCRdb used MiXCR to reprocess the PCR reads, holding one entry per CDR3 protein. The sample contains about 1,000,000 distinct CDR3 sequences, about 31% of which appear only once. V shed 4 bases and J shed 3 bases, with 10 bases lying between them. The CDR3 totals 13 residues. Regarding the study as a whole: Surviving recipient T cells and thymic progenitors accounted for the high day-60 TCRbeta diversity observed in some patients. Expanded clones from the graft, numbering several hundred, reportedly supplied alpha-beta T cells about two months after transplant. Newly produced T cells mostly provided counts and TCRbeta diversity after one year, as hyperexpanded clones declined.

The sample here was PBMCs, mostly from graft donor cells, taken 360 days after TCRalphabeta/CD19-depleted stem cell transplant. This TCR derives from a boy less than two years old who had a stem cell transplant for SCID, so the T cells may come from the graft donor. The chain recombines TRBV12-3 or TRBV12-4 with TRBJ2-7; D uncertain. The CDR3 loop reads CASSYGRGYEQYF. The CDR3 DNA is TGTGCCAGCAGTTACGGAAGAGGCTACGAGCAGTACTTC.